This T cell receptor (beta chain) came from a study of neoadjuvant anti-PD-1 for oral cavity cancer. Overall study findings and caveats: After neoadjuvant nivolumab, PBMC T cell clonality was significantly higher in non-responders than responders. Pretreatment Treg/Th17 ratio correlated inversely with post-treatment tumor clonality.

Patients had HPV-negative, locally advanced oral cavity squamous cell carcinoma. Method: immunoSEQ multiplex PCR; TCRdb's copy keeps in-frame clones and lacks some. The sample includes 15,000 to 20,000 clones, 55% to 80% seen only once; the top ten take approximately 2.6%. This CDR3 has 15 amino acids. Per germline, CDR1 SGHRS and CDR2 YFSETQ. V lost 4 bases to trimming and J lost 0 bases; unmatched junction nucleotides: 7. As regards this clone: Its matching antigen is unknown.

Specimen: PBMCs, collected before nivolumab (anti-PD-1) treatment. The source of this sequence is a person aged 40 to 85 with oral cavity squamous cell carcinoma. The rearrangement uses TRBV5-1 and TRBJ2-7; 7 nucleotides align to TRBD2. The CDR3 region is CASSSSGSSSYEQYF. For the CDR3, the DNA is TGCGCCAGCAGCAGTAGCGGGTCTAGCTCCTACGAGCAGTACTTC.